These 3 T cell receptor beta chains share one sample of origin, sequenced in a study of cytomegalovirus exposure and HLA in healthy donors. In the PCR, 60 Vbeta and 13 Jbeta primers were used. Measured with immunoSEQ multiplex PCR; TCRdb has only the in-frame clones, and not every one. The sample includes 150,000 to 200,000 clones, around 76% of them seen just once. Sample: PBMCs. Receptors were obtained from a female donor in good health and CMV-seronegative.

This chain connects TRBV5-8 to TRBJ2-7; 10 nucleotides agree with TRBD2. This CDR3 has 19 residues. Germline V gene data show CDR1 as SGHTS and CDR2 as YDEGEE. The J segment lost 6 bases and the V segment lost 1 base, leaving 19 bases of the junction unmatched. For the CDR3, the DNA is TGTGCCAGCAGCTTGACTAGCGGGACCCGATGGCCCAATGTCGGCGAGCAGTACTTC. This codes for CASSLTSGTRWPNVGEQYF.

This clone was seen a handful of times. Different DNA sequences within this sample yield the same CDR3. The chain links TRBV19 to TRBJ1-2; 10 bases are shared with TRBD1. Germline V lookup: CDR1 LNHDA, CDR2 SQIVND (reference sequence). This CDR3 spans 15 amino acids. V shed 4 bases and J 7 bases; nucleotides not matched to a gene: 9. The CDR3 DNA is TGTGCCAGTAGTAACCCCGGTGGGACAGGGGCTGGCTACACCTTC. Its translation is CASSNPGGTGAGYTF.

Note on this clone: A read error may account for a junction end that differs from germline. This chain uses TRBV30 with TRBJ2-5; D may be TRBD2 (5 bases). The CDR3 loop spans 12 amino acids. In germline, CDR1 is GTSNPN, CDR2 SVGIG (reference sequence). CDR3 nucleotides: TGTGCCTGGAGTCGGGTACCCCGGGAAGTCGACTTC. This encodes CAWSRVPREVDF. Drawing the rest from reference TRBV30 and TRBJ2-5, the complete variable domain is SQTIHQWPATLVQPVGSPLSLECTVEGTSNPNLYWYRQAAGRGLQLLFYSVGIGQISSEVPQNLSASRPQDRQFILSSKKLLLSDSGFYLCAWSRVPREVDFGPGTRLLVL.